What follows are 22 T cell receptor beta chains derived from one specimen sequenced in a study of vaccination effects on CD4 cells after COVID-19. The antigens these receptors bind are not known. Using immunoSEQ multiplex PCR, the repertoire was profiled, and TCRdb retains in-frame clones only, with some absent. The sample consists of around 23,000 clones, about 72% of them appearing once. Antigen-specific CD4+ T cells expanded by the ViraFEST assay with viral peptide pools were then sequenced. Culture lasted about ten days before CD4+ T cell isolation. Two doses of either BNT162b2 or mRNA-1273 were given to each participant. The input for sequencing was CD4+ T cells from PBMCs cultured with HCoV-229E spike peptides, taken after COVID-19 vaccination. The receptors were gathered from a human donor who received a COVID-19 vaccine.

The CDR3 DNA sequence: TGTGCCAGCAGTAATAGCAATCAGCCCCAGCATTTT. It encodes CASSNSNQPQHF. The chain is built from TRBV7-9 and TRBJ1-5; no clear D gene. Germline V gene sequence: CDR1 SEHNR, CDR2 FQNEAQ (reference sequence). The CDR3 is 12 amino acids. V was shortened by 6 bases and J by 0 bases, with 3 bases between the two germline ends.

This chain links TRBV14 with TRBJ1-1, with no clear D. CDR3 length: 16 amino acids. Trimming cost V 3 bases and J 1 base, with 15 bases left between them. The germline CDR1 and CDR2 sequences are SGHDN and FVKESK. Here the CDR3 reads CASSHILRGRNTEAFF. CDR3 nucleotide sequence: TGTGCCAGCAGCCACATATTGAGAGGACGGAACACTGAAGCTTTCTTT.

The chain carries TRBV7-2 and TRBJ1-5, with TRBD1 as a possible D gene (6 bases). Germline V gene data show CDR1 as SGHTA and CDR2 as FQGNSA. Trimming pared 0 bases from V and 7 bases from J, leaving 10 bases between. The CDR3 length is 14 residues. As DNA, the CDR3 is TGTGCCAGCAGCTTAGCGCCGGGGGGCCAGCCCCAGCATTTT. Translation: CASSLAPGGQPQHF.

J is TRBJ2-3 and V is TRBV20-1; D remains unclear. The germline V and J ends were trimmed by 3 bases and 2 bases, with 9 bases remaining between them. The CDR3 spans 13 residues. The V gene's germline CDR1 is DFQATT and CDR2 SNEGSKA (reference sequence). The CDR3 is CSASLRATDTQYF. In DNA form, the CDR3 reads TGCAGTGCTAGTTTGCGAGCCACAGATACGCAGTATTTT.

The chain joins TRBV20-1 to TRBJ2-1; D gene uncertain. CDR3 length: 13 amino acids. CDR1 and CDR2 from the germline V gene are DFQATT and SNEGSKA (reference sequence). V lost 3 bases to trimming and J lost 9 bases, with 15 bases between them. CDR3 protein: CSASFTPSREQFF. The CDR3 DNA sequence: TGCAGTGCTAGTTTTACACCCAGTCGTGAGCAGTTCTTC.

The sample holds a few counts of this clone. This chain connects TRBV18 to TRBJ1-5; no firm D call. V gave up 1 base and J gave up 5 bases, with 9 bases separating them. This CDR3 contains 14 residues. Per the germline V gene, CDR1 is KGHSH and CDR2 is LQKENI. The CDR3 DNA is TGTGCCAGCTCACCACAGGTTGGTGATCAGCCCCAGCATTTT. This sequence encodes CASSPQVGDQPQHF.

Here the CDR3 DNA reads TGTGCCAGCAGCTTGGTTGACTGGAACACTGAAGCTTTCTTT. It encodes CASSLVDWNTEAFF. The V gene is TRBV5-4, the J gene TRBJ1-1; D gene uncertain. V lost 0 bases and J lost 1, with 7 bases in between. This CDR3 has 14 residues. From germline, CDR1 is SGHNT and CDR2 YYREEE (reference sequence).

A word on this clone: Other DNA sequences in this sample translate to the same CDR3. The CDR3 spells CASSPDTRYGYTF. The CDR3 DNA follows: TGTGCCAGCTCACCAGACACCCGCTACGGCTACACCTTC. The chain employs TRBV18 and TRBJ1-2; no clear D gene. Germline CDR1 reads KGHSH; CDR2 reads LQKENI. Trimming took off 2 bases at V and 8 bases at J, with 12 bases between the two ends. This CDR3 region has 13 residues.

V gene TRBV6-5 combines with J gene TRBJ1-2, with D uncertain. V was trimmed by 0 bases and J by 2 bases, leaving 7 bases between them. CDR3 size: 14 residues. Germline-derived CDR1 and CDR2 are MNHEY and SVGAGI. CDR3 sequence reads: CASSYSHGNYGYTF. Written as DNA, the CDR3 is TGTGCCAGCAGTTACTCACACGGCAACTATGGCTACACCTTC.

This chain joins TRBV4-1 and TRBJ2-5; D may be TRBD2 (7 bases). This CDR3 has 15 residues. Trimming cost V 4 bases and J 3 bases, with 15 bases left between them. CDR1 and CDR2 from the germline V gene are MGHRA and YSYEKL. The chain's CDR3 is CASSRGGAVKETQYF. The CDR3 nucleotides read TGCGCCAGCAGCCGGGGGGGGGCTGTTAAAGAGACCCAGTACTTC.

The chain has TRBV7-9 and TRBJ2-3; 9 positions match TRBD2. CDR3 length: 15 amino acids. Germline V gives CDR1 SEHNR, CDR2 FQNEAQ (reference sequence). Germline trimming cut 4 bases from V and 1 base from J; bases unmatched to any gene: 3. CDR3 in amino acids: CASSSLAGGTDTQYF. For the CDR3, the DNA is TGTGCCAGCAGCTCGTTAGCGGGGGGCACAGATACGCAGTATTTT. The full variable domain, rest sourced from reference TRBV7-9 and TRBJ2-3, is DTGVSQNPRHKITKRGQNVTFRCDPISEHNRLYWYRQTLGQGPEFLTYFQNEAQLEKSRLLSDRFSAERPKGSFSTLEIQRTEQGDSAMYLCASSSLAGGTDTQYFGPGTRLTVL.

Only a few counts were recorded for this clone. The CDR3 region has the DNA TGCAGCTCGGACAAGTCGGGGATTGAGCAGTTCTTC. Its translation is CSSDKSGIEQFF. V usage is TRBV29-1 and J usage is TRBJ2-1; D is tentatively TRBD1 or TRBD2 (5 bases each). This CDR3 comprises 12 residues. The germline V gene encodes CDR1 SQVTM and CDR2 ANQGSEA. V was cut by 8 bases and J by 9 bases, with 17 bases left in between.

The rearrangement links TRBV10-1 to TRBJ1-1; 10 nucleotides agree with TRBD1. The CDR3 contains 14 residues. The germline V gene has CDR1 WNHNN and CDR2 SYGVQD (reference sequence). The V and J ends lost 8 bases and 4 bases, in that order; junction bases with no gene match: 7. CDR3 DNA sequence: TGCGCCAGCTCATCGGGACAGGGGTCCACTGAAGCTTTCTTT. It is translated as CASSSGQGSTEAFF.

This clone was detected a few times. The gene calls are TRBV13 and TRBJ2-7; 9 bases map to TRBD2. CDR1 is PRHDT, CDR2 FYEKMQ, per germline (reference sequence). V was clipped by 5 bases and J by 3 bases; unmatched bases: 8. The length of the CDR3 is 15 residues. The CDR3 sequence: CASSPFRRGGYEQYF. The CDR3, as DNA: TGTGCCAGCAGCCCATTCAGGCGGGGGGGCTACGAGCAGTACTTC.

This clone came up a few times. The chain employs TRBV6-4 and TRBJ2-2; D assignment may be TRBD1 or TRBD2 (5 bases each). The V end was cut by 3 bases, the J end by 3 bases, with 5 bases between. The CDR3 extends over 13 amino acids. CDR1 and CDR2 from the germline V gene are MRHNA and SNTAGT. The CDR3 region has the DNA TGTGCCAGCAGTGAGGGGGACACCGGGGAGCTGTTTTTT. It yields the protein CASSEGDTGELFF.

This clone showed up just a few times. The genes are TRBV28 and TRBJ1-1; D uncertain. Per the germline V gene, CDR1 is MDHEN and CDR2 is SYDVKM. The CDR3 runs 12 residues. V was pared by 2 bases and J by 0 bases, with 1 base between. CDR3 protein: CASSLVNTEAFF. CDR3 sequence (DNA): TGTGCCAGCAGTTTAGTGAACACTGAAGCTTTCTTT.

The V gene is TRBV3-1 (or the pseudogene TRBV3-2), the J gene TRBJ2-2, with TRBD2 matching 9 bases. Germline trimming cut 3 bases from V and 3 bases from J; bases unmatched to any gene: 8. Germline V gene sequence: CDR1 LGHDT, CDR2 YNNKEL (reference sequence). This CDR3 region has 17 residues. The CDR3 protein is CASSQGSGGHYTGELFF. DNA for the CDR3: TGTGCCAGCAGCCAGGGAAGCGGGGGGCATTACACCGGGGAGCTGTTTTTT.

The J gene is TRBJ2-4, the V gene TRBV2; 8 nucleotides align to TRBD2. This CDR3 is 12 amino acids long. V was pared by 5 bases and J by 16 bases, with 10 bases of the junction left unmatched. Germline assignment: CDR1 SNHLY and CDR2 FYNNEI. Here the CDR3 reads CASSTGTRHSYF. The CDR3, as DNA: TGTGCCAGCAGTACCGGGACTAGACATAGTTACTTC.

The chain links TRBV29-1 to TRBJ1-2; the D gene is possibly TRBD1 (6 bases). The CDR3 extends over 12 amino acids. V was cut by 5 bases and J by 6 bases, with 13 bases left in between. Germline V CDR1 and CDR2: SQVTM, ANQGSEA. The CDR3 nucleotides read TGCAGCGTTACCAACAGGGATCATGGCTACACCTTC. Translation: CSVTNRDHGYTF.

The chain links TRBV4-1 to TRBJ2-1; the D gene is possibly TRBD2 (6 bases). The CDR3 sequence is 15 residues long. The germline V and J ends were trimmed by 0 bases and 9 bases, with 15 bases remaining between them. Germline V gives CDR1 MGHRA, CDR2 YSYEKL. The CDR3 sequence is CASSQETRRGPEQFF. CDR3 bases: TGCGCCAGCAGCCAAGAGACCCGGAGGGGTCCTGAGCAGTTCTTC.

This clone was counted a single time. The chain carries TRBV5-6 and TRBJ2-7, with D possibly being TRBD1 or TRBD2 (5 bases each). Germline V gene lookup returns CDR1 SGHDT and CDR2 YYEEEE. The CDR3 is made up of 14 amino acids. V lost 3 bases to trimming and J lost 3 bases, with 13 bases between them. The CDR3 nucleotides read TGTGCCAGCAGCTCCCCGGGACGCGGCTACGAGCAGTACTTC. Translated, it gives CASSSPGRGYEQYF.

This clone was recorded only once. The chain employs TRBV10-1 and TRBJ2-5; no firm D call. Trimming removed 7 bases at V and 5 bases at J, with 14 bases between. The germline gives CDR1 WNHNN, CDR2 SYGVQD (reference sequence). The CDR3 covers 13 residues. The CDR3 nucleotides read TGCGCCAGCATCACCTCGGGCAGGGAGACCCAGTACTTC. Translating it yields CASITSGRETQYF.